These 18 T cell receptor beta chains share one sample of origin, sequenced in a study of CD8 T cells in Susac syndrome. Roughly 0.45 to 1 ug RNA was reverse transcribed with random hexamers. MiXCR was run by TCRdb on the immunoSEQ multiplex PCR reads, yielding one entry per CDR3 protein. This sample has a few hundred thousand distinct CDR3 sequences, with 95% found just once. Sequencing input: CD4+ T cells from PBMCs. These receptors all come from a human donor with multiple sclerosis.

V is TRBV28 and J is TRBJ2-7; D remains unclear. The CDR3 is 12 amino acids. Trimming stripped 8 bases from V and 1 base from J, with 9 bases between. Germline CDR1 reads MDHEN; CDR2 reads SYDVKM. CDR3 nucleotide sequence: TGTGCCAGCTGGCTGCAGTCCTACGAGCAGTACTTC. Translating it yields CASWLQSYEQYF.

The genes are TRBV7-2 and TRBJ2-7; unclear D gene. V was trimmed by 4 bases and J by 2 bases, leaving 9 bases between them. Germline V lookup: CDR1 SGHTA, CDR2 FQGNSA. There are 13 residues in the CDR3. The CDR3 loop reads CASSSVFPYEQYF. CDR3 in DNA: TGTGCCAGCAGCTCCGTTTTTCCCTACGAGCAGTACTTC.

V is TRBV20-1 and J is TRBJ2-2; D is ambiguous. The CDR3 is 12 residues long. Germline CDR1 DFQATT, CDR2 SNEGSKA (reference sequence). V lost 5 bases and J 2 bases, leaving 6 bases between the germline ends. The CDR3 is CSAGTNTGELFF. The CDR3 nucleotides read TGCAGTGCTGGTACAAACACCGGGGAGCTGTTTTTT.

The chain uses TRBV28 and TRBJ2-7; no reliable D call. CDR1 and CDR2 (germline): MDHEN, SYDVKM. Between the trimmed V and J ends, which lost 6 bases and 6 bases, there was a span of 24 bases. The CDR3 sequence is 16 residues long. CDR3 amino acids: CASRSGSSFGVVEQYF. CDR3 DNA: TGTGCCAGCAGATCGGGTTCGAGCTTCGGAGTAGTCGAGCAGTACTTC.

J is TRBJ1-4 and V is TRBV30; a possible D gene is TRBD1 (5 bases). V was clipped by 6 bases and J by 7 bases, with 15 bases between them. CDR3 size: 13 residues. Germline assignment: CDR1 GTSNPN and CDR2 SVGIG (reference sequence). The CDR3 here is CACTPGPGEKLFF. CDR3 nucleotide sequence: TGTGCCTGCACTCCGGGGCCCGGTGAAAAACTGTTTTTT.

The chain couples TRBV29-1 to TRBJ1-2, with a tentative D call TRBD1 (6 bases). The CDR3 has 12 amino acids. The V end was cut by 7 bases, the J end by 3 bases, with 12 bases between. Germline V lookup: CDR1 SQVTM, CDR2 ANQGSEA. The CDR3, as DNA: TGCAGCGCCAGCCCAGGGGACTATGGCTACACCTTC. Amino acids: CSASPGDYGYTF. Based on the CDR3 plus reference TRBV29-1 and TRBJ1-2, the full variable domain is SAVISQKPSRDICQRGTSLTIQCQVDSQVTMMFWYRQQPGQSLTLIATANQGSEATYESGFVIDKFPISRPNLTFSTLTVSNMSPEDSSIYLCSASPGDYGYTFGSGTRLTVV.

The V gene is TRBV9, the J gene TRBJ1-5, with 9 bases lining up with TRBD1. V lost 2 bases to trimming and J lost 3 bases; unmatched junction nucleotides: 3. Germline CDR1 and CDR2: SGDLS and YYNGEE. There are 15 residues in the CDR3. This CDR3 is CASSVGTGHNQPQHF. The CDR3 DNA is TGTGCCAGCAGCGTCGGGACAGGGCACAATCAGCCCCAGCATTTT.

This clonotype was observed a single time. V usage is TRBV7-6 and J usage is TRBJ1-1; no firm D call. The germline V and J ends were trimmed by 3 bases and 0 bases, with 2 bases remaining between them. This CDR3 has 12 residues. Germline loops: CDR1 SGHVS, CDR2 FNYEAQ. The CDR3 spells CASSFMNTEAFF. The DNA of the CDR3 is TGTGCCAGCAGCTTTATGAACACTGAAGCTTTCTTT.

This chain uses TRBV9 with TRBJ2-3; 8 bases align to TRBD2. The CDR3 is 17 residues long. Germline lookup yields CDR1 SGDLS and CDR2 YYNGEE. The V segment lost 0 bases and the J segment 3 bases; nucleotides outside the gene matches: 9. The CDR3 is CASSVAGAGVRTDTQYF. The CDR3 coding sequence is TGTGCCAGCAGCGTAGCCGGAGCGGGAGTTAGGACAGATACGCAGTATTTT. The full variable domain, with the rest looked up from reference TRBV9 and TRBJ2-3, is DSGVTQTPKHLITATGQRVTLRCSPRSGDLSVYWYQQSLDQGLQFLIQYYNGEERAKGNILERFSAQQFPDLHSELNLSSLELGDSALYFCASSVAGAGVRTDTQYFGPGTRLTVL.

The gene calls are TRBV12-3 or TRBV12-4 and TRBJ1-2, with 7 bases aligning to TRBD1. Unmatched junction bases numbered 0, after V lost 0 bases and J lost 2 bases. The CDR3 covers 14 residues. CDR3 bases: TGTGCCAGCAGTTTAGCGGGACAGAACTATGGCTACACCTTC. It translates to CASSLAGQNYGYTF.

CDR3 DNA: TGTGCCAGCAGTTATCGCGGCCTGGGTTTGGGTGAAGCTTTCTTT. Its translation: CASSYRGLGLGEAFF. The rearrangement uses TRBV27 and TRBJ1-1; no reliable D call. In germline, CDR1 is MNHEY, CDR2 SMNVEV (reference sequence). Between the trimmed V and J ends, which lost 4 bases and 7 bases, there was a span of 19 bases. The CDR3 is 15 residues long.

This clonotype was counted a single time. The chain employs TRBV6-1 and TRBJ1-2; 7 bases align to TRBD1. The germline CDR1 and CDR2 sequences are MNHNS and SASEGT. Trimming cost V 10 bases and J 7 bases; bases outside gene matches: 6. The CDR3 covers 11 residues. The CDR3 DNA reads as TGTGCCACAACAGGGGCTGGTGGCTACACCTTC. This translates into CATTGAGGYTF.

The J gene is TRBJ2-7, the V gene TRBV20-1; D gene ambiguous. The V end lost 6 bases, the J end lost 6 bases, and 18 bases lay between the germline ends. The CDR3 covers 13 residues. CDR1 DFQATT and CDR2 SNEGSKA come from the germline V gene (reference sequence). The CDR3 protein is CSAIGKIEIEQYF. The CDR3 nucleotides read TGCAGTGCCATAGGGAAGATCGAGATCGAGCAGTACTTC.

This chain connects TRBV20-1 to TRBJ2-3, with D possibly TRBD2 on 7 matching bases. V lost 0 bases, J lost 11 bases, and 18 bases lay in between. Germline V gene lookup returns CDR1 DFQATT and CDR2 SNEGSKA (reference sequence). The CDR3 is made up of 14 amino acids. The CDR3 DNA sequence: TGCAGTGCTAGAGAGGCGGGGGCGATTCGGATGCAGTATTTT. Translation: CSAREAGAIRMQYF.

This sequence joins TRBV2 and TRBJ1-2, with 8 positions matching TRBD1. Trimming cost V 5 bases and J 6 bases; bases outside gene matches: 5. Looked up from germline, CDR1 is SNHLY and CDR2 is FYNNEI. CDR3 size: 13 residues. This CDR3 is CASSLRTGHGYTF. CDR3 DNA sequence: TGTGCCAGCAGTCTTAGGACAGGGCATGGCTACACCTTC. Full variable domain (remainder filled in from reference TRBV2 and TRBJ1-2): EPEVTQTPSHQVTQMGQEVILRCVPISNHLYFYWYRQILGQKVEFLVSFYNNEISEKSEIFDDQFSVERPDGSNFTLKIRSTKLEDSAMYFCASSLRTGHGYTFGSGTRLTVV.

V is TRBV6-5 and J is TRBJ2-7; 9 nucleotides align to TRBD1. V lost 7 bases, J lost 6 bases, and 13 bases stayed unmatched. The germline V gene encodes CDR1 MNHEY and CDR2 SVGAGI. There are 15 residues in the CDR3. CDR3 sequence: CASNTLGGTGTEQYF. In DNA form, the CDR3 reads TGTGCCAGCAATACCCTAGGGGGGACAGGGACCGAGCAGTACTTC.

This clonotype was picked up a small number of times. The gene calls are TRBV27 and TRBJ1-2, with D possibly being TRBD1 (5 bases). Germline CDR1 MNHEY, CDR2 SMNVEV (reference sequence). Between the trimmed V and J ends, which lost 3 bases and 2 bases, there was a span of 7 bases. The CDR3 contains 13 residues. The CDR3 spells CASSFRENYGYTF. The CDR3, as DNA: TGTGCCAGCAGTTTCAGGGAAAACTATGGCTACACCTTC.

V usage is TRBV28 and J usage is TRBJ2-4, with D possibly being TRBD1 or TRBD2 (6 bases each). The germline V gene has CDR1 MDHEN and CDR2 SYDVKM. This CDR3 is 12 amino acids long. Trimming cost V 7 bases and J 7 bases, with 11 bases left between them. CDR3 residues: CASTGGGNIQYF. The CDR3, as DNA: TGTGCCAGCACCGGGGGCGGGAACATTCAGTACTTC. Complete variable domain (other parts from reference TRBV28 and TRBJ2-4): DVKVTQSSRYLVKRTGEKVFLECVQDMDHENMFWYRQDPGLGLRLIYFSYDVKMKEKGDIPEGYSVSREKKERFSLILESASTNQTSMYLCASTGGGNIQYFGAGTRLSVL.